These T cell receptor beta chains were read from a single sample in a study of cytomegalovirus exposure and HLA in healthy donors. Measured with immunoSEQ multiplex PCR; TCRdb has only the in-frame clones, and not every one. The sample has 76,000 or so clones; about 93% are singletons. Sample: PBMCs. All receptors come from a woman younger than 35 in good health and CMV-seronegative. CDR3s include the opening cysteine and the closing phenylalanine or tryptophan. The D gene is left open where the match is weak.

D: TRBD1
J: TRBJ2-4
V: TRBV7-8
length: 13
CDR3: CASSPGTGGIQYF

D: NA
J: TRBJ2-7
V: TRBV30
length: 13
CDR3: CAWSDTDTYEQYF

D: NA
J: TRBJ2-2
V: TRBV10-1
length: 14
CDR3: CASSPSLNTGELFF

D: NA
J: TRBJ2-1
V: TRBV18
length: 16
CDR3: CASSPSLRDPLHGQFF

D: NA
J: TRBJ1-1
V: TRBV27
length: 12
CDR3: CASSAGNTEAFF

D: NA
J: TRBJ1-4
V: TRBV9
length: 14
CDR3: CASSKARGNEKLFF

D: TRBD1
J: TRBJ1-2
V: TRBV27
length: 14
CDR3: CASKGTGANYGYTF

D: TRBD2
J: TRBJ2-7
V: TRBV27
length: 17
CDR3: CASSFLTSGGASYEQYF

D: TRBD1
J: TRBJ2-7
V: TRBV4-3
length: 15
CDR3: CASSQGTGDVSEQYF

D: NA
J: TRBJ1-1
V: TRBV10-3
length: 12
CDR3: CAISEVGDEAFF

D: TRBD2
J: TRBJ2-1
V: TRBV12-5
length: 14
CDR3: CASGWASGYNEQFF

D: NA
J: TRBJ1-5
V: TRBV2
length: 18
CDR3: CASSETTGQSHSNQPQHF

D: NA
J: TRBJ1-4
V: TRBV15
length: 15
CDR3: CATSRETGTNEKLFF

D: TRBD2
J: TRBJ2-7
V: TRBV7-4
length: 13
CDR3: CQGRSSGRCEQYF

D: TRBD2
J: TRBJ2-1
V: TRBV11-2
length: 16
CDR3: CASSSLSGRFYNEQFF

D: NA
J: TRBJ1-2
V: TRBV28
length: 13
CDR3: CASCEHRALRYTF

D: NA
J: TRBJ1-1
V: TRBV7-9
length: 12
CDR3: CASSPTGNDAFF

D: TRBD1
J: TRBJ1-2
V: TRBV14
length: 15
CDR3: CASSQGQGATHGYTF

D: TRBD1
J: TRBJ2-7
V: TRBV27
length: 14
CDR3: CASSPGQGAGEQYF

D: TRBD1
J: TRBJ2-3
V: TRBV7-3
length: 16
CDR3: CASSLTGTGNADTQYF

D: NA
J: TRBJ2-1
V: TRBV7-9
length: 16
CDR3: CASSPRQDLSYNEQFF

D: TRBD1
J: TRBJ1-3
V: TRBV28
length: 16
CDR3: CASSLPGQGGGNTIYF

D: NA
J: TRBJ1-5
V: TRBV6-1
length: 16
CDR3: CASRETLLHSNQPQHF

D: NA
J: TRBJ1-5
V: TRBV4-2
length: 15
CDR3: CASSQDRSGKQPQHF

D: TRBD1
J: TRBJ1-6
V: TRBV5-5
length: 17
CDR3: CASSSGQGFYPSSPLHF

D: NA
J: TRBJ1-1
V: TRBV6-1
length: 14
CDR3: CASSSTGSGTEAFF

D: NA
J: TRBJ2-7
V: TRBV5-1
length: 15
CDR3: CASSATGIRVGEQYF

D: NA
J: TRBJ2-7
V: TRBV11-3
length: 15
CDR3: CASSLTTSSTYEQYF

D: NA
J: TRBJ2-7
V: TRBV5-4
length: 15
CDR3: CASSLPGANSVDEYF

D: NA
J: TRBJ2-5
V: TRBV5-4
length: 12
CDR3: CASSLDSTYQYF

D: NA
J: TRBJ1-3
V: TRBV5-6
length: 15
CDR3: CASSLAGPAGYTIYF

D: NA
J: TRBJ2-7
V: TRBV5-6
length: 15
CDR3: CASSLWVKAGYEQYF

D: TRBD2
J: TRBJ2-3
V: TRBV4-3
length: 16
CDR3: CASSQELAGGLDTQYF

D: TRBD1
J: TRBJ1-5
V: TRBV5-6
length: 15
CDR3: CASSLAGGGNQPQHF

D: TRBD1
J: TRBJ2-1
V: TRBV10-1
length: 13
CDR3: CASKNTGGNEQFF